The 2 T cell receptor beta chains reported below all come from one sample, sequenced in a study of cytomegalovirus exposure and HLA in healthy donors. 60 Vbeta and 13 Jbeta primers were used in PCR. Sequenced by immunoSEQ multiplex PCR; TCRdb stores in-frame clones only, minus some. The sample carries 65,000 to 90,000 clones, over 60% recorded once. Sequenced material: PBMCs. The source of these receptors is a man aged 60 to 69 in good health and CMV-seronegative.

V gene TRBV7-2 combines with J gene TRBJ2-4, with 9 bases lining up with TRBD1. V was clipped by 2 bases and J by 7 bases; unmatched bases: 3. The V gene's germline CDR1 is SGHTA and CDR2 FQGNSA. This CDR3 spans 14 amino acids. CDR3 in amino acids: CASSLNRGLNIQYF. CDR3 DNA sequence: TGTGCCAGCAGCTTAAACAGGGGGCTTAACATTCAGTACTTC.

This chain links TRBV5-8 with TRBJ1-4, with 9 bases that match TRBD1. From germline, CDR1 is SGHTS and CDR2 YDEGEE. CDR3 size: 14 residues. The V gene end was trimmed by 2 bases and the J gene end by 10 bases; junction bases not matched to a gene: 6. This chain's CDR3 is CASSFRQGDGKLFF. The CDR3, as DNA: TGTGCCAGCAGCTTCCGACAGGGGGACGGAAAACTGTTTTTT. The entire variable domain, with the rest obtained from reference TRBV5-8 and TRBJ1-4, is as follows: EAGVTQSPTHLIKTRGQQATLRCSPISGHTSVYWYQQALGLGLQFLLWYDEGEERNRGNFPPRFSGRQFPNYSSELNVNALELEDSALYLCASSFRQGDGKLFFGSGTQLSVL.